These 25 T cell receptor beta chains were sequenced from one sample in a study of blood T cell repertoires in COVID-19. Sequencing was performed with immunoSEQ multiplex PCR; in TCRdb, only in-frame clones are kept and a portion is missing. This table holds about 160,000 clones, 75% to 90% found once. Sequencing input: peripheral blood. The receptors originated from a human donor with acute or convalescent COVID-19. The donor label of this sample is uncertain.

J is TRBJ1-5 and V is TRBV30, with D unresolved. The CDR3 has 15 residues. Trimming left V 2 bases short and J 3 bases short, with 14 bases between. The germline gives CDR1 GTSNPN, CDR2 SVGIG (reference sequence). The CDR3 DNA reads TGTGCCTGGAGTTCTGGCAGAAATTACAATCAGCCCCAGCATTTT. It yields the protein CAWSSGRNYNQPQHF.

The chain carries TRBV18 and TRBJ2-5; no firm D call. Trimming took 6 bases from V and 5 from J, leaving 16 bases between them. CDR3 length: 14 residues. Germline V lookup: CDR1 KGHSH, CDR2 LQKENI. The DNA of the CDR3 is TGTGCCAGCTCGGTACAGAGCCACATGGAGACCCAGTACTTC. It specifies CASSVQSHMETQYF.

The chain is built from TRBV6-5 and TRBJ2-3, with D unresolved. From germline, CDR1 is MNHEY and CDR2 SVGAGI. V was cut by 6 bases and J by 4 bases, with 14 bases left in between. The length of the CDR3 is 14 residues. CDR3 DNA sequence: TGTGCCAGCAGGGCCCTTTATCTGGCAGATACGCAGTATTTT. Residues: CASRALYLADTQYF.

The chain recombines TRBV4-3 with TRBJ1-2; 7 bases line up with TRBD1. The CDR3 contains 16 residues. V lost 0 bases, J lost 3 bases, and 7 bases stayed unmatched. The V gene's germline CDR1 is LGHNA and CDR2 YSLEER. CDR3 residues: CASSQETTQGYYGYTF. In nucleotides, the CDR3 is TGCGCCAGCAGCCAAGAAACTACACAGGGGTACTATGGCTACACCTTC.

There are a few counts of this clone. CDR3 protein: CASSSGQPNSPLHF. For the CDR3, the DNA is TGTGCCAGCAGCTCGGGACAGCCCAATTCACCCCTCCACTTT. V usage is TRBV5-5 and J usage is TRBJ1-6; 7 nucleotides line up with TRBD1. The CDR3 length is 14 residues. Germline loops: CDR1 SGHKS, CDR2 YYEKEE (reference sequence). After removal of 3 bases from V and 7 bases from J, the junction contained 4 bases not matched to a gene.

The chain is built from TRBV5-4 and TRBJ1-4; D possibly corresponds to TRBD1 (5 bases). V lost 0 bases to trimming and J lost 5 bases, with 8 bases between them. CDR3 length equals 14 residues. Germline values: CDR1 SGHNT, CDR2 YYREEE (reference sequence). The CDR3 region is CASSLGQLNEKLFF. The CDR3 DNA reads as TGTGCCAGCAGCTTGGGACAGTTAAATGAAAAACTGTTTTTT.

J is TRBJ1-2 and V is TRBV11-2; perhaps TRBD1 as D (5 bases). The CDR3 extends over 17 amino acids. Germline V gene lookup returns CDR1 SGHAT and CDR2 FQNNGV. V shed 6 bases and J shed 3 bases, with 23 bases lying between them. CDR3 DNA sequence: TGTGCCAGCAGTTCCGGCCCCATGACAGACCTCTACTATGGCTACACCTTC. This sequence encodes CASSSGPMTDLYYGYTF.

The rearrangement uses TRBV24-1 and TRBJ2-2; 7 nucleotides match TRBD1. The CDR3 runs to 17 residues. Germline assignment: CDR1 KGHDR and CDR2 SFDVKD. The V gene end was trimmed by 0 bases and the J gene end by 3 bases; junction bases not matched to a gene: 6. The CDR3 nucleotides are TGTGCCACCAGTGATTTGTACCTCGGGACAGACACCGGGGAGCTGTTTTTT. This translates into CATSDLYLGTDTGELFF.

The genes are TRBV14 and TRBJ1-2; D is possibly TRBD1 (5 bases). The ends were cut back, 3 bases at V and 8 bases at J, with 16 bases in the middle. Germline CDR1 reads SGHDN; CDR2 reads FVKESK. This CDR3 is 14 amino acids long. For the CDR3, the DNA is TGTGCCAGCAGCCAGTCAATTTCCAGGGTCGGCTACACCTTC. Its translation is CASSQSISRVGYTF.

This clone was seen just once. The chain couples TRBV6-1 to TRBJ1-2; D might be TRBD1 (6 bases). The CDR3 covers 13 residues. CDR1 and CDR2 from the germline V gene are MNHNS and SASEGT. The V gene lost 3 bases and the J gene lost 5 bases, with 10 bases spanning the gap. The CDR3 reads CASSDNRDYGYTF. The CDR3, as DNA: TGTGCCAGCAGTGATAACAGGGATTATGGCTACACCTTC.

V gene TRBV30 combines with J gene TRBJ1-3; 9 nucleotides line up with TRBD1. V shed 1 base, J shed 3 bases, and the junction held 10 bases outside the gene matches. The CDR3 sequence is 17 residues long. The germline CDR1 and CDR2 sequences are GTSNPN and SVGIG (reference sequence). CDR3 DNA: TGTGCCTGGAGTGGGGTTCTCCCGGGACAGGGTGGAAACACCATATATTTT. The encoded protein is CAWSGVLPGQGGNTIYF.

The chain couples TRBV19 to TRBJ2-1, with TRBD1 identical over 11 bases. The trim removed 6 bases at V and 7 bases at J, leaving 17 bases unmatched. The CDR3 has 18 amino acids. The germline V gene encodes CDR1 LNHDA and CDR2 SQIVND (reference sequence). CDR3 residues: CASRPGLSGQGDGNEQFF. CDR3 coding DNA: TGTGCCAGTAGGCCGGGACTGTCGGGACAGGGGGATGGGAATGAGCAGTTCTTC.

V is TRBV5-1 and J is TRBJ1-6; the match to TRBD1 covers 8 bases. The J segment lost 7 bases and the V segment lost 3 bases, leaving 9 bases of the junction unmatched. The CDR3 sequence is 16 residues long. CDR1 is SGHRS, CDR2 YFSETQ, per germline. This chain's CDR3 is CASSSDRGVRNSPLHF. CDR3 DNA: TGCGCCAGCAGCTCTGACAGGGGAGTAAGAAATTCACCCCTCCACTTT.

The chain joins TRBV11-2 to TRBJ2-7; D uncertain. The CDR3 has 13 amino acids. CDR1 is SGHAT and CDR2 is FQNNGV in the germline V gene. With 5 bases removed from V and 3 bases from J, the gap between germline ends came to 11 bases. CDR3 region: CASSPDNGYEQYF. The CDR3 DNA reads as TGTGCCAGCAGCCCAGACAATGGCTACGAGCAGTACTTC.

The chain employs TRBV14 and TRBJ1-1; the match to TRBD1 covers 9 bases. The CDR3 is 15 amino acids. The V gene end was trimmed by 3 bases and the J gene end by 6 bases; junction bases not matched to a gene: 8. CDR1 SGHDN and CDR2 FVKESK come from the germline V gene. The CDR3 spells CASSHRTGVLPEAFF. DNA of the CDR3: TGTGCCAGCAGCCACCGGACAGGGGTCCTACCTGAAGCTTTCTTT.

V gene TRBV4-1 combines with J gene TRBJ1-5, with 12 nucleotides matching TRBD1. Germline CDR1 reads MGHRA; CDR2 reads YSYEKL. Trimming cost V 2 bases and J 7 bases; bases outside gene matches: 9. This CDR3 is built from 17 residues. The CDR3 DNA sequence: TGCGCCAGCAGCCAAAATCCGGGACAGGGGGCAGGGCAGCCCCAGCATTTT. It is translated as CASSQNPGQGAGQPQHF.

This clone has a handful of counts. The chain links TRBV6-1 to TRBJ1-2; 7 nucleotides agree with TRBD1. V lost 3 bases to trimming and J lost 0 bases; unmatched junction nucleotides: 4. The CDR3 has 15 residues. Germline V gives CDR1 MNHNS, CDR2 SASEGT. The CDR3 DNA is TGTGCCAGCAGTGACCAGACAGGGCCTAACTATGGCTACACCTTC. It is translated as CASSDQTGPNYGYTF.

The chain has TRBV19 and TRBJ2-1; possible D gene TRBD2, 5 bases. The CDR3 length is 14 residues. V was clipped by 10 bases and J by 2 bases, with 15 bases between them. Germline values: CDR1 LNHDA, CDR2 SQIVND (reference sequence). The chain's CDR3 is CATSSQATYNEQFF. CDR3 DNA sequence: TGTGCCACCTCTAGCCAGGCTACCTACAATGAGCAGTTCTTC.

The rearrangement joins TRBV27 to TRBJ2-5; no clear D. Trimming took off 4 bases at V and 7 bases at J, with 25 bases between the two ends. The CDR3 sequence is 17 residues long. Germline V gives CDR1 MNHEY, CDR2 SMNVEV (reference sequence). The CDR3 sequence is CASSSTWRRSHVMTQYF. The CDR3 nucleotides read TGTGCCAGCAGTTCCACTTGGCGACGGAGCCATGTGATGACCCAGTACTTC.

This chain joins TRBV27 and TRBJ2-3, with a weak D call TRBD1 (5 bases). V was clipped by 3 bases and J by 0 bases, with 10 bases between them. The germline V gene encodes CDR1 MNHEY and CDR2 SMNVEV (reference sequence). The CDR3 is made up of 15 amino acids. The CDR3 region is CASSFRATSTDTQYF. The CDR3 DNA is TGTGCCAGCAGTTTCAGGGCTACTAGCACAGATACGCAGTATTTT.

The chain has TRBV6-1 and TRBJ1-1; 7 bases are shared with TRBD1. This CDR3 is built from 15 residues. With V trimmed by 3 bases and J by 0 bases, 4 bases remained unmatched. The germline CDR1 and CDR2 sequences are MNHNS and SASEGT. The CDR3 region is CASSDPGQLNTEAFF. DNA of the CDR3: TGTGCCAGCAGTGACCCGGGACAGTTGAACACTGAAGCTTTCTTT.

This clone was found a few times. The V and J genes are TRBV4-1 and TRBJ1-2, with 7 bases lining up with TRBD1. The CDR3 totals 16 residues. CDR1 MGHRA and CDR2 YSYEKL come from the germline V gene. Trimming at V came to 1 base and at J to 0 bases, leaving 5 bases not matched to a gene. CDR3 bases: TGCGCCAGCAGCCAAGTGCTGACAGGGCCTAACTATGGCTACACCTTC. This codes for CASSQVLTGPNYGYTF.

The chain employs TRBV6-2 or TRBV6-3 and TRBJ1-2; 7 bases fit TRBD1. After removal of 0 bases from V and 4 bases from J, the junction contained 14 bases not matched to a gene. The length of the CDR3 is 18 residues. In germline, CDR1 is MNHEY, CDR2 SVGEGT. CDR3 nucleotide sequence: TGTGCCAGCAGTTACTCGAGTGCGACAGGGTTACCCTCCTATGGCTACACCTTC. It specifies CASSYSSATGLPSYGYTF.

This clone was seen only once. The rearrangement links TRBV4-1 to TRBJ2-1; unclear D gene. This CDR3 comprises 16 residues. V was pared by 1 base and J by 3 bases, with 13 bases between. The V gene's germline CDR1 is MGHRA and CDR2 YSYEKL. CDR3 loop: CASSQAARNVYNEQFF. The CDR3 DNA reads as TGCGCCAGCAGCCAAGCGGCTAGGAACGTCTACAATGAGCAGTTCTTC.

This clone showed up just once. CDR3 in amino acids: CSVGGDRGNQPQHF. For the CDR3, the DNA is TGCAGCGTGGGTGGGGACAGGGGAAATCAGCCCCAGCATTTT. The chain recombines TRBV29-1 with TRBJ1-5; TRBD1 aligns across 10 bases. V lost 6 bases, J lost 4 bases, and 6 bases stayed unmatched. The germline CDR1 and CDR2 sequences are SQVTM and ANQGSEA. This CDR3 comprises 14 residues.